The rows below give T cell receptor beta chains drawn from one sample of a study of T cell repertoires in cytomegalovirus infection. TCRdb independently ran MiXCR on the reads; one entry per CDR3 protein. In the table there are 150,000 or so distinct CDR3 sequences, 17% of which are singletons. Source material: CD8+ T cells from PBMCs. The receptors stem from a human donor in good health (CMV status not recorded). Some clones in this sample may be carry-over from other donors' samples. Each CDR3 is given without its conserved first and last residue.

>TRBJ1-4|TRBV29-1
SVDEAGMNEKLF
>TRBJ2-1|TRBV7-9
ACQRGSNEQF
>TRBJ2-1|TRBV15
ATSRFGELDEQF
>TRBJ1-5|TRBV7-2
ASSPTDWQYNQPQH
>TRBJ1-2|TRBV7-8
ASSPATRRQDANYGYT
>TRBJ2-1|TRBV11-2
ASSLGPSGSYNEQF
>TRBJ1-2|TRBV7-2
ASSSPRYIPKGYT
>TRBJ2-1|TRBV7-2
ASSLPRGREEYNEQF
>TRBJ1-4|TRBV28
ASSFGVNEKLF
>TRBJ1-5|TRBV7-9
ASSLSRQGVEQPQH
>TRBJ2-1|TRBV19
ASTSSPVAVNEQF
>TRBJ2-1|TRBV7-6
ASSRGLRGPEQGYNEQF
>TRBJ1-1|TRBV5-6
ASSFYRDEAF
>TRBJ1-1|TRBV7-6
ASSPDVPEAF
>TRBJ2-3|TRBV7-2
ASSPGSTWATDTQY
>TRBJ2-7|TRBV29-1
SVDSGSSYEQY
>TRBJ2-7|TRBV7-6
ASSTTAGEYYEQY
>TRBJ2-7|TRBV4-1
ASSQGAGDRVYEQY
>TRBJ2-5|TRBV7-9
ASSTGTQETQY
>TRBJ2-3|TRBV20-1
SARPLLEGEVGDTQY